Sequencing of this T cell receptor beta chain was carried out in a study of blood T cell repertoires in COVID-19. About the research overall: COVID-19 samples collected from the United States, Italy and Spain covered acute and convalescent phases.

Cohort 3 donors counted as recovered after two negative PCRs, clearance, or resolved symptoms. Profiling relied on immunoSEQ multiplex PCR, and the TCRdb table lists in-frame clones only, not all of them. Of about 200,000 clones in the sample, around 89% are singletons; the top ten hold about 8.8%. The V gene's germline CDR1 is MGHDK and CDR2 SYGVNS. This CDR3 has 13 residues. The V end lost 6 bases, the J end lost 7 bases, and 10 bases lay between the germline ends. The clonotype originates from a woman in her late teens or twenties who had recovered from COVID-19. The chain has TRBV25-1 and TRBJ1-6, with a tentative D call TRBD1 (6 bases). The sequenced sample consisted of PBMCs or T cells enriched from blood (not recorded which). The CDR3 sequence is CASSEGTNSPLHF. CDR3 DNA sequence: TGTGCCAGCAGCGAAGGGACAAATTCACCCCTCCACTTT.